These T cell receptor beta chains were read from a single sample in a study of blood T cell repertoires in COVID-19. Some clones are missing from TCRdb's copy, which holds only in-frame ones; the method was immunoSEQ multiplex PCR. Here the sample spans about 130,000 clones, roughly 91% being singletons. The specimen was peripheral blood. The receptors originated from a man aged 60 to 69 with COVID-19, enrolled during active disease. Both conserved end residues are part of each CDR3. The order of the fields is D gene, J gene, V gene, clone size, CDR3 protein, CDR3 DNA. D genes are given only for firm matches. Only part of the rows carry a size: once, few, many, or a class if the clone is expanded.

NA	TRBJ1-1	TRBV3-1/TRBV3-2	once	CASSQEDWNREAFF	TGTGCCAGCAGCCAAGAGGATTGGAACAGGGAAGCTTTCTTT
TRBD1	TRBJ2-7	TRBV5-4	once	CASSLEQGATYEQYF	TGTGCCAGCAGCTTGGAACAGGGGGCAACGTACGAGCAGTACTTC
NA	TRBJ1-3	TRBV10-3	NA	CAIRHDRFGSGNTIYF	TGTGCCATCAGACATGACAGGTTTGGCTCTGGAAACACCATATATTTT
NA	TRBJ1-2	TRBV10-3	NA	CAISESRQTVHYGYTF	TGTGCCATCAGTGAGTCCCGACAAACAGTTCACTATGGCTACACCTTC
TRBD1	TRBJ2-2	TRBV5-1	NA	CASSVNRGNTGELFF	TGCGCCAGCAGCGTCAACAGGGGGAACACCGGGGAGCTGTTTTTT
TRBD1	TRBJ1-1	TRBV6-2/TRBV6-3	NA	CASSYGTGRFTSNTEAFF	TGTGCCAGCAGTTATGGGACAGGGAGATTCACTTCGAACACTGAAGCTTTCTTT
NA	TRBJ1-2	TRBV5-6	NA	CASSDVGGNGYTF	TGTGCCAGCAGCGATGTTGGAGGGAATGGCTACACCTTC
NA	TRBJ1-1	TRBV18	NA	CASSPAGRNTEAFF	TGTGCCAGCTCACCCGCGGGGAGAAACACTGAAGCTTTCTTT
NA	TRBJ1-2	TRBV3-1/TRBV3-2	NA	CASSQVQGLGGYTF	TGTGCCAGCAGCCAAGTACAAGGCTTGGGCGGCTACACCTTC
TRBD1	TRBJ1-5	TRBV7-2	NA	CASSLETGRNQPQHF	TGTGCCAGCAGCTTAGAGACAGGGCGCAATCAGCCCCAGCATTTT
TRBD1	TRBJ2-3	TRBV6-5	once	CASRKPGGGSDTQYF	TGTGCCAGCAGGAAACCAGGGGGCGGTTCAGATACGCAGTATTTT
TRBD2	TRBJ2-3	TRBV7-2	few	CASSSHPTSGRFTDTQYF	TGTGCCAGCAGCTCCCATCCGACTAGCGGGAGATTCACAGATACGCAGTATTTT
NA	TRBJ1-3	TRBV29-1	NA	CSVEDRGLRNTIYF	TGCAGCGTTGAAGATCGGGGGTTGAGAAACACCATATATTTT
NA	TRBJ1-5	TRBV6-5	NA	CASSLEGGNQPQHF	TGTGCCAGCAGCCTGGAGGGTGGCAATCAGCCCCAGCATTTT
TRBD1	TRBJ1-1	TRBV12-3/TRBV12-4	NA	CASNDRGTEAFF	TGTGCCAGCAATGACAGGGGCACTGAAGCTTTCTTT
NA	TRBJ1-1	TRBV25-1	NA	CASSESGQKNTEAFF	TGTGCCAGCAGTGAATCCGGACAGAAGAACACTGAAGCTTTCTTT
NA	TRBJ2-7	TRBV7-6	NA	CASSLGASASYEQYF	TGTGCCAGCAGCTTAGGTGCTAGCGCCTCCTACGAGCAGTACTTC
TRBD1	TRBJ1-2	TRBV10-3	NA	CAIAEQGNYGYTF	TGTGCCATCGCGGAACAGGGGAACTATGGCTACACCTTC
TRBD1	TRBJ1-2	TRBV5-4	NA	CASSSLTGGYGYTF	TGTGCCAGCAGTTCCCTGACAGGGGGCTATGGCTACACCTTC
NA	TRBJ1-1	TRBV10-2	few	CASSEVGSLAFF	TGCGCCAGCAGTGAAGTGGGGAGTTTAGCTTTCTTT
NA	TRBJ1-1	TRBV6-5	NA	CASRGEGFSEAFF	TGTGCCAGCAGGGGGGAGGGGTTTTCTGAAGCTTTCTTT
TRBD1	TRBJ2-1	TRBV27	NA	CASSSRQGPSYNEQFF	TGTGCCAGCAGTAGCCGACAGGGCCCATCCTACAATGAGCAGTTCTTC
NA	TRBJ1-1	TRBV4-2	NA	CASSPTMNTEAFF	TGTGCCAGCAGCCCTACCATGAACACTGAAGCTTTCTTT
TRBD1	TRBJ2-7	TRBV5-1	NA	CASSRDRESDEQYF	TGCGCCAGCAGCCGGGACAGGGAGTCCGACGAGCAGTACTTC
NA	TRBJ2-3	TRBV3-1/TRBV3-2	NA	CASSSQLGGTDTQYF	TGTGCCAGCAGTTCCCAGCTAGGTGGCACAGATACGCAGTATTTT
TRBD1	TRBJ1-2	TRBV12-3/TRBV12-4	NA	CASSWPGQGNSF	TGTGCCAGCAGTTGGCCGGGACAGGGTAACTCCTTC
TRBD1	TRBJ1-2	TRBV6-2/TRBV6-3	NA	CASSSKTGEGSGYTF	TGTGCCAGCAGTTCGAAGACAGGGGAGGGTAGTGGCTACACCTTC
NA	TRBJ2-7	TRBV29-1	NA	CSVAGDSYEQYF	TGCAGCGTTGCCGGGGATTCCTACGAGCAGTACTTC
NA	TRBJ1-1	TRBV5-1	NA	CASSLVGALMNTEAFF	TGCGCCAGCAGCTTGGTGGGAGCACTTATGAACACTGAAGCTTTCTTT
NA	TRBJ1-4	TRBV5-1	NA	CASRPTGSTNEKLFF	TGCGCCAGCAGGCCAACAGGGTCAACTAATGAAAAACTGTTTTTT
TRBD1	TRBJ1-2	TRBV11-2	NA	CASSPGTANYGYTF	TGTGCCAGCTCCCCCGGGACAGCTAACTATGGCTACACCTTC
TRBD2	TRBJ2-5	TRBV6-2/TRBV6-3	NA	CASSYSKAGGRYQETQYF	TGTGCCAGCAGTTACTCGAAAGCGGGGGGCCGGTACCAAGAGACCCAGTACTTC
TRBD2	TRBJ2-1	TRBV14	NA	CASSQDLRLAGVSKDEQFF	TGTGCCAGCAGCCAAGATCTCAGACTAGCGGGGGTGAGTAAAGATGAGCAGTTCTTC
TRBD2	TRBJ2-7	TRBV9	once	CASSATGGVHEQYF	TGTGCCAGCAGCGCAACCGGGGGGGTCCACGAGCAGTACTTC
TRBD2	TRBJ2-7	TRBV7-6	NA	CASSLGLAGGSYEQYF	TGTGCCAGCAGCCTGGGACTAGCGGGAGGTAGCTACGAGCAGTACTTC
NA	TRBJ2-4	TRBV7-2	medium-sized	CASRAVENIQYF	TGTGCCAGCCGCGCCGTGGAAAACATTCAGTACTTC
TRBD1	TRBJ2-2	TRBV19	few	CASSISGTVYTGELFF	TGTGCCAGTAGTATTTCCGGGACAGTTTACACCGGGGAGCTGTTTTTT
TRBD1	TRBJ2-7	TRBV7-2	NA	CASSLASTGARSYEQYF	TGTGCCAGCAGCTTAGCTTCAACAGGGGCCCGCTCCTACGAGCAGTACTTC
TRBD1	TRBJ1-5	TRBV6-2/TRBV6-3	NA	CASSRTGYNQPQHF	TGTGCCAGCAGTAGGACAGGCTATAATCAGCCCCAGCATTTT
TRBD1	TRBJ2-7	TRBV3-1/TRBV3-2	NA	CASSPVPGQGLYEQYF	TGTGCCAGCAGCCCTGTTCCGGGACAGGGCCTCTACGAGCAGTACTTC
TRBD1	TRBJ2-7	TRBV5-1	NA	CASSSALGTGNEQYF	TGCGCCAGCAGCTCCGCCCTAGGGACAGGGAACGAGCAGTACTTC
TRBD1	TRBJ1-4	TRBV3-1/TRBV3-2	NA	CASSQDQGARTGEKLFF	TGTGCCAGCAGCCAAGACCAGGGGGCGCGGACGGGTGAAAAACTGTTTTTT
TRBD1	TRBJ1-3	TRBV6-4	once	CASTAGGSGNTIYF	TGTGCCAGCACCGCAGGGGGCTCTGGAAACACCATATATTTT
TRBD1	TRBJ1-2	TRBV30	NA	CARDRAWGYTF	TGTGCCCGAGACAGGGCTTGGGGCTACACCTTC
TRBD1	TRBJ1-2	TRBV11-2	NA	CASRATGTGSYGYTF	TGTGCCAGCAGGGCGACCGGGACAGGGTCCTATGGCTACACCTTC
TRBD1	TRBJ1-2	TRBV18	NA	CASSPIQGLNYGYTF	TGTGCCAGCTCACCTATACAGGGGCTTAACTATGGCTACACCTTC
NA	TRBJ1-3	TRBV2	NA	CASSELFSGNTIYF	TGTGCCAGCAGTGAACTGTTTTCTGGAAACACCATATATTTT
TRBD1	TRBJ1-2	TRBV24-1	NA	CATSDSDRVGGYTF	TGTGCCACCAGTGATTCGGACAGGGTAGGAGGCTACACCTTC
TRBD2	TRBJ2-2	TRBV5-3	NA	CARSPGRASNTGELFF	TGTGCCAGAAGCCCAGGGAGGGCCAGTAACACCGGGGAGCTGTTTTTT
NA	TRBJ1-3	TRBV6-5	NA	CASSRVSGNTIYF	TGTGCCAGCTCGCGCGTCTCTGGAAACACCATATATTTT
TRBD1	TRBJ1-1	TRBV19	once	CASSIEGQGGWGTEAFF	TGTGCCAGTAGTATAGAGGGACAGGGTGGTTGGGGCACTGAAGCTTTCTTT
TRBD2	TRBJ2-1	TRBV2	NA	CASSEDGRFYNEQFF	TGTGCCAGCAGCGAGGACGGGAGGTTCTACAATGAGCAGTTCTTC
TRBD1	TRBJ2-7	TRBV7-6	NA	CASSKLGTDREYEQYF	TGTGCCAGCAGCAAGCTCGGGACAGACCGTGAGTACGAGCAGTACTTC